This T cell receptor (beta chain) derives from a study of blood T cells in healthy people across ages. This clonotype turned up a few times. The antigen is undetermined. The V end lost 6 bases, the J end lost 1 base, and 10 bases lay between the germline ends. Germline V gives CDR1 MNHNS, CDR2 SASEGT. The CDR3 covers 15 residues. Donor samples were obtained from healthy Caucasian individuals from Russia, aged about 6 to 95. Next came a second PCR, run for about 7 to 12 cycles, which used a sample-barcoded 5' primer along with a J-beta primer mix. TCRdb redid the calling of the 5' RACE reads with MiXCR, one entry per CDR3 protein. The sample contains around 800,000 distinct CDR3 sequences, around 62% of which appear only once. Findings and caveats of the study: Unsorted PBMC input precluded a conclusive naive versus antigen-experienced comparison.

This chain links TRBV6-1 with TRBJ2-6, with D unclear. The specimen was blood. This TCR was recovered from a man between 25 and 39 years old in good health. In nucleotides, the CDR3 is TGTGCCAGCAGCGGCACGGATTCTGGGGCCAACGTCCTGACTTTC. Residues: CASSGTDSGANVLTF.